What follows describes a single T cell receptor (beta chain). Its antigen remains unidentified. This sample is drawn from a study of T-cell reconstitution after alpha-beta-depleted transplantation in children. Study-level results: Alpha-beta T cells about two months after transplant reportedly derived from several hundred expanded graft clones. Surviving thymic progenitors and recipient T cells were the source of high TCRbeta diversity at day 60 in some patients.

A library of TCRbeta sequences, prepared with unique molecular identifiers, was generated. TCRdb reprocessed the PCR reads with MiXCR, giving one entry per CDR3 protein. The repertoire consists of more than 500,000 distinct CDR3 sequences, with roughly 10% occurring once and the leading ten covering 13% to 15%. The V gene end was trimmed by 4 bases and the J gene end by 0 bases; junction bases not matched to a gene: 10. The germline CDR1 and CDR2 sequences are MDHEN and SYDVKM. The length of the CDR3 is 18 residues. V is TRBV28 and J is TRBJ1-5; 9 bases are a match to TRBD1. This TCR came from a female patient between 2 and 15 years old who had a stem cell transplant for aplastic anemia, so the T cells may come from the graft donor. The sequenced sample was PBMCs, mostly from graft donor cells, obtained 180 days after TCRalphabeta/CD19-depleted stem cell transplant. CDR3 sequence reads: CASSSRDRAGSSNQPQHF. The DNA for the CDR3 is TGTGCCAGCAGTTCCCGGGACAGGGCCGGTTCTAGCAATCAGCCCCAGCATTTT.